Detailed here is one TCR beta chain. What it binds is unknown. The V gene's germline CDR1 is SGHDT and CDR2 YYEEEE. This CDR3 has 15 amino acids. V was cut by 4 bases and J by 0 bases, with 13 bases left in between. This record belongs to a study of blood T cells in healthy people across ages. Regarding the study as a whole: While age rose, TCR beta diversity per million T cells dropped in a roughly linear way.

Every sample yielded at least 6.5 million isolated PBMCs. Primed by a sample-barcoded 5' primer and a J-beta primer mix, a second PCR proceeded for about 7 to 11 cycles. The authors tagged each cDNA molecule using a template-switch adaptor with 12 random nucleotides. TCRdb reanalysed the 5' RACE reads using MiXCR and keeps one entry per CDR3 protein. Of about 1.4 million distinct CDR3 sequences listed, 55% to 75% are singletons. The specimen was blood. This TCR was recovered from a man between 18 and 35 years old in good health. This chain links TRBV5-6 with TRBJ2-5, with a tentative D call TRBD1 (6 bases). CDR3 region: CASSTLGADQETQYF. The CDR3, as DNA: TGTGCCAGCAGCACTCTGGGGGCAGACCAAGAGACCCAGTACTTC.